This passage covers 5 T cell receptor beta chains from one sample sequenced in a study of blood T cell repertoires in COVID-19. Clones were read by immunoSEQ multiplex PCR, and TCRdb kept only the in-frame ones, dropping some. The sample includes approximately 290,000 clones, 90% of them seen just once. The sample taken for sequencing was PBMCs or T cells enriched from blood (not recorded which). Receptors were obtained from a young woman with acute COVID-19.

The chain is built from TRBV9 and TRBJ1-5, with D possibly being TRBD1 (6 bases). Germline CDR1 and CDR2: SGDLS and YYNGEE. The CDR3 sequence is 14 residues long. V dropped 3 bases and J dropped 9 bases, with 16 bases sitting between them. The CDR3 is CASSAGGGEGPQHF. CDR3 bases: TGTGCCAGCAGCGCCGGGGGGGGCGAGGGGCCCCAGCATTTT.

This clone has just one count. The CDR3 sequence is CASQGGGPETNYGYTF. In DNA form, the CDR3 reads TGTGCCAGCCAAGGAGGAGGCCCAGAAACTAACTATGGCTACACCTTC. The rearrangement uses TRBV18 and TRBJ1-2, with D unresolved. CDR3 length equals 16 residues. Trimming shortened V by 8 bases and J by 0 bases, and 19 bases separated the two germline ends. CDR1 is KGHSH and CDR2 is LQKENI in the germline V gene. Full variable domain (outside the CDR3, taken from reference TRBV18 and TRBJ1-2): NAGVMQNPRHLVRRRGQEARLRCSPMKGHSHVYWYRQLPEEGLKFMVYLQKENIIDESGMPKERFSAEFPKEGPSILRIQQVVRGDSAAYFCASQGGGPETNYGYTFGSGTRLTVV.

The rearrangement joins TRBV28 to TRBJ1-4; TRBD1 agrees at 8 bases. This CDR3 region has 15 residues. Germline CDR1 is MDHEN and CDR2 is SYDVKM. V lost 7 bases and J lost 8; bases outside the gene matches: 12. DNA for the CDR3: TGTGCCAGCAACCACAGGGGGTTGGACCAAGAAAAACTGTTTTTT. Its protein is CASNHRGLDQEKLFF. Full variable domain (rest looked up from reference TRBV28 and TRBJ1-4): DVKVTQSSRYLVKRTGEKVFLECVQDMDHENMFWYRQDPGLGLRLIYFSYDVKMKEKGDIPEGYSVSREKKERFSLILESASTNQTSMYLCASNHRGLDQEKLFFGSGTQLSVL.

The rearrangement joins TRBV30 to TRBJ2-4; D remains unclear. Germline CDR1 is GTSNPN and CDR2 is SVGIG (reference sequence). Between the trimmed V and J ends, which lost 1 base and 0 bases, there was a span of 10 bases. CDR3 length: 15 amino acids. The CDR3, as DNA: TGTGCCTGGAGTGCGAGGTTACTAGCCAAAAACATTCAGTACTTC. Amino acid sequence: CAWSARLLAKNIQYF.

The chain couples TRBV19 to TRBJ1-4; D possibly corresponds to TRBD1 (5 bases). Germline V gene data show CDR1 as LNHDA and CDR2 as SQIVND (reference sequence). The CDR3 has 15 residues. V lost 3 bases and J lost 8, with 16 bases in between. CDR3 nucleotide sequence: TGTGCCAGTAGTATTATTAGGCAGGGCGGCGAAAAACTGTTTTTT. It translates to CASSIIRQGGEKLFF.